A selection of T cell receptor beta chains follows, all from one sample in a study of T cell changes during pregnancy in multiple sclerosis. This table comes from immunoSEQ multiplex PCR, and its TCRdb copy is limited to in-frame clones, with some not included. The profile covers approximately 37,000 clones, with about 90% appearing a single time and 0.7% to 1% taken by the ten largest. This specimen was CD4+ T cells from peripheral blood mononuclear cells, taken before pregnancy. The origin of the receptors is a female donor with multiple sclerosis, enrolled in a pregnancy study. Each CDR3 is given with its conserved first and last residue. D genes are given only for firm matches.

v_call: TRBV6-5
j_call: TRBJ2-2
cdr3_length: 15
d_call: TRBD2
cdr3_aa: CASSRTSGSTGELFF

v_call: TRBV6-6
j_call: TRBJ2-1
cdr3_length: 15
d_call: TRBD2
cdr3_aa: CASSYSASGSNEQFF

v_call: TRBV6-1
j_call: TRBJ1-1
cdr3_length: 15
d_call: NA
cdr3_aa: CASSGFGGVYPEAFF

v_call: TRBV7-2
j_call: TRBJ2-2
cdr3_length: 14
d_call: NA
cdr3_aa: CASSFSFGSGELFF

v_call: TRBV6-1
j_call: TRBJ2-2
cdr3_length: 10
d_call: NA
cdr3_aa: CASRLEELFF

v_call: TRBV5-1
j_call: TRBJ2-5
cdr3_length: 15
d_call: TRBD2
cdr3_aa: CASSFSGKTSETQYF

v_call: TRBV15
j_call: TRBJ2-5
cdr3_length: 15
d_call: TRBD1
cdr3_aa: CATSRDTGGGETQYF

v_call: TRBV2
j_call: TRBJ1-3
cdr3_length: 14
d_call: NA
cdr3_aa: CASTPRVSGNTIYF

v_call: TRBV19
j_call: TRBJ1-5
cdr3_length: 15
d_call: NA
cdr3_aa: CASSIAGRVNQPQHF

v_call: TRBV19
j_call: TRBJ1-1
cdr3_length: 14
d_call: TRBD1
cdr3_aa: CAIRPTGGWTEAFF

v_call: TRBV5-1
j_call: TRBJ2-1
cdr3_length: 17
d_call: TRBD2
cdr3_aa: CASSLTRSGRAPDEQFF

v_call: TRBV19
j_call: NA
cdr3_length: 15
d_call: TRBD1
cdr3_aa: CASSEPGQGFYEQYF

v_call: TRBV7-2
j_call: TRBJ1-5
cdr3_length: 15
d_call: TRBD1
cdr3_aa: CASSRDSGSNQPQHF

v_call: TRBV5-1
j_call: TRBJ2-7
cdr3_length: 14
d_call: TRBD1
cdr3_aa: CASSPAPTGNEQYF

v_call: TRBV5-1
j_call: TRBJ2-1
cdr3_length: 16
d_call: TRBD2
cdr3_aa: CASRTSGSVSYNEQFF

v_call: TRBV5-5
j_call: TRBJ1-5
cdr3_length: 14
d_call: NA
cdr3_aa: CASSLGQAYQPQHF

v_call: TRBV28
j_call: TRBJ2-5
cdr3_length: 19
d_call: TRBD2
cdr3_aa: CASSLSATSGRGGQETQYF

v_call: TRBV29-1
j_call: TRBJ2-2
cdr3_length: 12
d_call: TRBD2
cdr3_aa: CSVGTSGGELFF

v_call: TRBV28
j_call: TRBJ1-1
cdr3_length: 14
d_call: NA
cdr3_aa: CASLPIAKGEVAFF

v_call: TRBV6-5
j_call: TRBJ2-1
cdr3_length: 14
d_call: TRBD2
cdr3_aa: CASSLAGGSDEQFF

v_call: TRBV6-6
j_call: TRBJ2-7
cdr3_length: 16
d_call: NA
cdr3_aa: CASSSMARSAELEQYF

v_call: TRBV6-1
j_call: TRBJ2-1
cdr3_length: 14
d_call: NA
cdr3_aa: CASSRDGSYNEQFF

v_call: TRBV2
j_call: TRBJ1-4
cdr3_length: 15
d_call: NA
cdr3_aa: CASSELGASNEKLFF

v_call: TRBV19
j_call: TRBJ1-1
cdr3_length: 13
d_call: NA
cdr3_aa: CASSKQGNTEAFF

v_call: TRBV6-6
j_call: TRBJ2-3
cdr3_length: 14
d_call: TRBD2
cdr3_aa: CATRSGTYTDTQYF

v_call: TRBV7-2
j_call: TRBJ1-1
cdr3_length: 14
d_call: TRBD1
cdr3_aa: CASSPRTGNTEAFF

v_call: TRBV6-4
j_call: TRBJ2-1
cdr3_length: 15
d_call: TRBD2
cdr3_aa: CASSLTSGNYNEQFF

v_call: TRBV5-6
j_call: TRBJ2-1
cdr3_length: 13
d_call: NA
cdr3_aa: CASSLDLGGYKFF

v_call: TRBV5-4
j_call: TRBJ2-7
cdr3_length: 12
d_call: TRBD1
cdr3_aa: CASSSGGYEQYF

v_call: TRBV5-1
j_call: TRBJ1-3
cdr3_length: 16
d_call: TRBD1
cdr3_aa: CASSLGGQSSGNTIYF

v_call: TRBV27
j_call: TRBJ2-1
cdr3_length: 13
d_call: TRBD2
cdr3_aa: CASRASGRDEQFF

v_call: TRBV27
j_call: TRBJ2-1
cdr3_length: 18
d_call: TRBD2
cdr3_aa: CASSLSGVAGGPYNEQFF

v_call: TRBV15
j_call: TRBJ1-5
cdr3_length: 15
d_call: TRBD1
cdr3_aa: CATSNRDSSNQPQHF

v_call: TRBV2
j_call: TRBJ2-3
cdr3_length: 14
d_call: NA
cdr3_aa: CASSWAGEQDTQYF

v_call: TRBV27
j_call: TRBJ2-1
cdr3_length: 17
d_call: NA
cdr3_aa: CASSLISGGTIYNEQFF